This is a list of T cell receptor beta chains from one sample in a study of blood T cell repertoires in COVID-19. The assay was immunoSEQ multiplex PCR, and TCRdb's table has in-frame clones only and misses some. The data show fewer than 150,000 clones, with around 79% seen just once and 2% to 3% held by the top ten. The sequencing input was peripheral blood. The receptors were gathered from a man in his fifties with acute or convalescent COVID-19. Both conserved end residues are trimmed from each CDR3. Fields, in order: J gene, CDR3 length, V gene, CDR3 protein.

TRBJ2-3 | 12 | TRBV5-4 | ASFTGGRTDTQY
TRBJ1-1 | 10 | TRBV27 | ASRTGTRNAF
TRBJ2-7 | 13 | TRBV4-1 | ASAAAQGEGYEQY
TRBJ1-5 | 13 | TRBV30 | AWSEGQYSNQPQH
TRBJ1-1 | 13 | TRBV7-9 | ASRLVPGLNTEAF
TRBJ1-1 | 12 | TRBV5-4 | ASSWNVGSTEAF
TRBJ2-5 | 16 | TRBV7-3 | ASSPPGLATTAGLSQY
TRBJ2-5 | 12 | TRBV27 | ASSLGGDFGAQY
TRBJ2-3 | 11 | TRBV7-9 | ASSPDQQGTQY
TRBJ1-6 | 15 | TRBV13 | ASSFRRGGSYNSPLH
TRBJ1-1 | 12 | TRBV6-5 | ASSQHAQGTEAF
TRBJ2-7 | 11 | TRBV29-1 | SATGQGAYEQY
TRBJ2-3 | 16 | TRBV7-9 | ASSHEGWLAGVEDTQY
TRBJ2-7 | 14 | TRBV5-5 | ASSLDGTGGVYEQY
TRBJ2-1 | 14 | TRBV7-9 | ASSLADRTDDNEQF
TRBJ1-4 | 14 | TRBV7-8 | ASSGGYRATNEKLF
TRBJ1-5 | 11 | TRBV4-1 | ASSQEFYQPQH
TRBJ2-1 | 13 | TRBV4-2 | ASSQVTSGAGEQF
TRBJ2-7 | 11 | TRBV29-1 | SGTGTNSYEQY
TRBJ2-5 | 13 | TRBV2 | ASSELRDRGATQY
TRBJ2-3 | 18 | TRBV28 | ASSFLRWIRLAETTDTQY
TRBJ2-1 | 15 | TRBV7-9 | ASTLPFGGGDYNEQF
TRBJ2-5 | 14 | TRBV5-4 | ASSLGGLAGLETQY
TRBJ2-1 | 12 | TRBV15 | ATSRGASFREQF
TRBJ1-2 | 13 | TRBV18 | ASSPPIGRDGGYT
TRBJ1-3 | 11 | TRBV6-6 | ASSYLQENTIY
TRBJ1-1 | 12 | TRBV6-5 | ASSYGAGFAEAF
TRBJ1-1 | 11 | TRBV7-8 | ASSPTVRGEAF
TRBJ1-1 | 11 | TRBV30 | AWRPYMNTEAF
TRBJ1-2 | 19 | TRBV28 | ASSLFSLLLTPDRGYYGYT
TRBJ1-2 | 13 | TRBV2 | ASTEGTGSNYGYT
TRBJ2-7 | 12 | TRBV5-4 | ASSLVAGSYEQY
TRBJ2-7 | 13 | TRBV19 | ASSLTSGVSYEQY
TRBJ1-5 | 18 | TRBV3-1/TRBV3-2 | ASSQGYVPRVRIGNQPQH
TRBJ2-7 | 14 | TRBV18 | ASSYDRTVGRGEQY
TRBJ2-3 | 11 | TRBV19 | ASRGRYGDTQY
TRBJ2-7 | 12 | TRBV4-1 | ASRVAGGPTEQY
TRBJ1-3 | 12 | TRBV3-1/TRBV3-2 | ASSQREAGNTIY
TRBJ2-7 | 13 | TRBV7-9 | ASGLRAGGRDEQY
TRBJ2-5 | 12 | TRBV5-1 | ASSRGQAQETQY
TRBJ2-7 | 15 | TRBV5-1 | ASSSSPGQGSSYEQY
TRBJ2-3 | 12 | TRBV24-1 | ATSDRDRMNTQY
TRBJ1-3 | 13 | TRBV9 | ASSVLDNGRDTIY
TRBJ2-7 | 11 | TRBV30 | AWRDRAAYEQY
TRBJ2-1 | 13 | TRBV7-6 | ASSSGLAGVHEQF
TRBJ1-5 | 13 | TRBV5-1 | ASRPGGESTQPQH
TRBJ1-2 | 9 | TRBV7-9 | AVGVNYGYT
TRBJ1-4 | 12 | TRBV2 | ASSVGAYSEKLF
TRBJ1-4 | 13 | TRBV5-5 | ASSPRLATNEKLF
TRBJ2-3 | 14 | TRBV9 | ASSAVAGAITDTQY
TRBJ1-1 | 11 | TRBV29-1 | SVDSGGFTEAF